This T cell receptor beta chain was recovered during a study of CD8+ T cells in alopecia areata (dated by TCRdb to the late 2010s). Broadly, across the study: Treated patients were enrolled in an open-label pilot trial of oral tofacitinib, 5 to 10 mg twice daily, for moderate-to-severe alopecia areata. The RNA source kit depended on sample type: the PAXgene miRNA kit for fixed scalp, the miRNeasy kit for PBMCs, and the RNeasy kit for mouse skin. Amplification of TCRbeta CDR3 regions was done by immunoSEQ multiplex PCR using 35 Vbeta forward primers and 13 Jbeta reverse primers. For the treated patients, the SALT score, which quantifies what percentage of scalp surface area is affected, served as the measure of disease severity. Tofacitinib was administered for 6 to 18 months, and 6 months of follow-up off drug were then conducted to assess delayed response and recurrence. Scalp clonality was compared across normal scalp (n=4), patchy alopecia areata scalp (n=8), and alopecia totalis/universalis scalp (n=8). Tofacitinib-treated patients had biopsies at baseline and at 4 and 24 weeks of treatment, with a later scalp biopsy in several patients. In humans, TCRbeta sequencing was performed on scalp tissue and on sorted CD4+ and CD8+ peripheral blood T cells from healthy controls and from patients with patchy or totalis/universalis alopecia areata. To study T cell clonal expansion in alopecia areata, the researchers applied high-throughput TCRbeta sequencing to both the C3H/HeJ mouse model and human patients.

Beyond this particular receptor, the publication reports: Compared with normal scalp, lesional scalp had higher clonality and more expanded CD8+ clones, particularly in alopecia totalis/universalis, a pattern that suggests antigenic drive. Scalp clonality and the number of expanded CD8+ clones among the top 100 scalp clones were significantly decreased by tofacitinib. TCR sequences shared between patients were less clear than in mice, possibly partly because of HLA diversity in the patient population. Resident alphabeta T cells in normal human skin are also sequenced, complicating scalp TCR repertoire analysis, unlike mouse skin dominated by gammadelta T cells. Many expanded lesional clones were found to persist in scalp and blood during tofacitinib treatment, and relapse after treatment cessation may be partly explained by this persistence. Because the treated cohort was small and had just a single nonresponder, larger studies are needed to establish links between baseline CD8+ expansion and response.

The library was generated by the immunoSEQ multiplex PCR assay. For TCR sequencing, RNA was extracted from every sample and reverse transcribed into cDNA to serve as template. SuperScript III was used for first-strand cDNA synthesis, primed with a 2:1 mix of oligo-dT and random hexamers. Amplification bias was assessed with a synthetic immune receptor repertoire, and residual bias was removed computationally. On the study's bioinformatics: Raw reads were preprocessed to remove errors, and CDR3 was defined according to IMGT conventions as the region from the conserved cysteine to phenylalanine. Clonality was calculated as 1 minus Shannon entropy normalized by log2 of the number of productive unique TCRs. Whether scalp clones were CD4 or CD8 was inferred by matching scalp TCRbeta sequences against CD4 and CD8 repertoires sorted from blood. TCRdb's version of the immuneACCESS table is confined to in-frame rearrangements and falls short of the full clone set. An unresolved V gene accounts for under half of the shortfall where checked; the remainder is of unknown origin. V, J and clone size derive from that table, while D and trimming were established from the DNA sequence. The sample data list roughly 180,000 clones, and approximately 50% of these were observed just once. The ten largest clones take up about a tenth of the sample.

The meaning of the sample's treatment or condition label: oral pan-JAK inhibitor, 5-10 mg twice daily. Lesional scalp punch biopsies and peripheral blood were obtained from alopecia areata patients. PBMCs were isolated by density centrifugation and stained for CD3, CD4 and CD8, and CD4+ and CD8+ T cells were sorted on a FACSAria. Inclusive of the bounding cysteine and phenylalanine, the CDR3 is 14 residues long. Here the CDR3 DNA is all that survives: 42 bases in frame from base 1. The CDR1 and CDR2 encoded by the germline V gene are MGHRA and YSYEKL. Trimming removed 6 bases from V and 3 bases from J, leaving 14 bases between the germline ends. About this clone: Its antigen has not been determined. Within one base of it there is no much larger clone, and no base qualities were kept.

The input for sequencing was CD8+ T cells sorted from blood, taken at roughly week 53, from a patient treated with tofacitinib. Recombination connected TRBV4-1 to TRBJ1-2, with the D gene uncertain. The source is a human donor with alopecia areata. This receptor carries the CDR3 CASRPGNGDYGYTF. The nucleotides are TGCGCCAGCAGACCCGGGAATGGTGACTATGGCTACACCTTC.